These 19 T cell receptor beta chains were sequenced from one sample in a study of blood T cell repertoires in COVID-19. Generated by immunoSEQ multiplex PCR, the TCRdb table keeps only in-frame clones and is missing some. The repertoire consists of about 150,000 clones, with roughly 89% occurring once and the leading ten covering over 0.45%. The sample taken for sequencing was peripheral blood. These receptors were collected from a man aged 45 to 65 with acute or convalescent COVID-19.

J is TRBJ2-5 and V is TRBV3-1 (or the pseudogene TRBV3-2); D perhaps matches TRBD1 (6 bases). Looked up from germline, CDR1 is LGHDT and CDR2 is YNNKEL (reference sequence). V was cut by 2 bases and J by 5 bases, with 9 bases left in between. CDR3 length equals 13 residues. As DNA, the CDR3 is TGTGCCAGCAGCCAAACAGGGCGGGAGACCCAGTACTTC. The encoded protein is CASSQTGRETQYF.

V and J are TRBV6-6 and TRBJ2-1; D unclear. The CDR3 has 17 residues. CDR1 and CDR2 from the germline V gene are MNHNY and SVGAGI (reference sequence). Trimming took off 5 bases at V and 0 bases at J, with 17 bases between the two ends. CDR3 loop: CASSPHAGPSSYNEQFF. The CDR3 region has the DNA TGTGCCAGCAGTCCCCACGCAGGCCCGAGCTCCTACAATGAGCAGTTCTTC.

CDR3 DNA sequence: TGTGCCACCAGCAGAGATAGCGGGGCGAACACCGGGGAGCTGTTTTTT. This codes for CATSRDSGANTGELFF. The V and J genes are TRBV15 and TRBJ2-2; 8 bases line up with TRBD2. Germline V gives CDR1 LNHNV, CDR2 YYDKDF (reference sequence). This CDR3 is 16 amino acids long. With V trimmed by 0 bases and J by 0 bases, 0 bases remained unmatched.

V usage is TRBV28 and J usage is TRBJ2-3, with 9 positions matching TRBD2. J was trimmed by 0 bases and V by 6 bases; bases with no gene match: 13. The CDR3 covers 18 residues. CDR1 is MDHEN, CDR2 SYDVKM, per germline. CDR3 amino acids: CASRPSGVRISSTDTQYF. Here the CDR3 DNA reads TGTGCCAGCAGGCCTAGCGGGGTAAGAATATCTAGCACAGATACGCAGTATTTT.

This clone has a single count. Here the CDR3 reads CASSLTTDTEAFF. In DNA form, the CDR3 reads TGTGCCAGCAGCTTGACAACAGACACTGAAGCTTTCTTT. The V gene is TRBV7-8, the J gene TRBJ1-1, with D unresolved. Germline V gives CDR1 SGHVS, CDR2 FQNEAQ. This CDR3 contains 13 residues. Deletions cut 3 bases from V and 3 bases from J, with 8 bases between.

The rearrangement joins TRBV19 to TRBJ2-3; tentative D call: TRBD1 (7 bases). CDR3 length: 15 amino acids. Germline lookup yields CDR1 LNHDA and CDR2 SQIVND (reference sequence). V was pared by 7 bases and J by 0 bases, with 14 bases between. The CDR3 region has the DNA TGTGCCAGTAACCAACAGGGGACTAGCACAGATACGCAGTATTTT. Translating gives CASNQQGTSTDTQYF.

V usage is TRBV28 and J usage is TRBJ1-1, with D perhaps TRBD1 (5 bases). Germline assignment: CDR1 MDHEN and CDR2 SYDVKM. V gave up 4 bases and J gave up 5 bases, with 14 bases separating them. CDR3 length equals 14 residues. The CDR3, as DNA: TGTGCCAGCAGTTCCCCTAGGGGCTGGACTGAAGCTTTCTTT. This encodes CASSSPRGWTEAFF.

As DNA, the CDR3 is TGTGCCAGCAGACCTGAGACAGGGGACTCCTACTATGGCTACACCTTC. Residues: CASRPETGDSYYGYTF. The chain is built from TRBV2 and TRBJ1-2; 8 nucleotides agree with TRBD1. This CDR3 is 16 amino acids long. V lost 6 bases, J lost 3 bases, and 12 bases stayed unmatched. The germline gives CDR1 SNHLY, CDR2 FYNNEI. Full variable domain (rest looked up from reference TRBV2 and TRBJ1-2): EPEVTQTPSHQVTQMGQEVILRCVPISNHLYFYWYRQILGQKVEFLVSFYNNEISEKSEIFDDQFSVERPDGSNFTLKIRSTKLEDSAMYFCASRPETGDSYYGYTFGSGTRLTVV.

V usage is TRBV24-1 and J usage is TRBJ2-1, with D unresolved. Looked up from germline, CDR1 is KGHDR and CDR2 is SFDVKD. V lost 4 bases and J lost 2, with 20 bases in between. This CDR3 comprises 18 residues. CDR3: CATSDHLERSVPYNEQFF. CDR3 coding DNA: TGTGCCACCAGTGACCACCTTGAGCGCTCGGTCCCCTACAATGAGCAGTTCTTC.

V usage is TRBV30 and J usage is TRBJ1-1; 8 bases match TRBD1. Germline lookup yields CDR1 GTSNPN and CDR2 SVGIG (reference sequence). CDR3 length: 15 residues. Trimming removed 0 bases from V and 7 bases from J; junction bases left unmatched: 10. The CDR3 DNA sequence: TGTGCCTGGAGTGTTGGATCAGGGGGCGCCGATGAAGCTTTCTTT. Translating it yields CAWSVGSGGADEAFF.

The V gene is TRBV6-2 or TRBV6-3, the J gene TRBJ1-1, with TRBD1 identical over 10 bases. Germline CDR1 is MNHEY and CDR2 is SVGEGT. The CDR3 loop spans 12 amino acids. V lost 2 bases and J lost 12; bases outside the gene matches: 3. The CDR3 spells CASSYRDRGSFF. The CDR3 DNA reads as TGTGCCAGCAGTTACAGGGACAGGGGATCTTTCTTT.

The rearrangement links TRBV5-4 to TRBJ2-7, with D possibly being TRBD1 (5 bases). The CDR3 contains 14 residues. Germline CDR1 reads SGHNT; CDR2 reads YYREEE (reference sequence). The V and J ends lost 0 bases and 0 bases respectively, with 7 bases between them. The CDR3 region has the DNA TGTGCCAGCAGCTTGGGACAGCACTCCTACGAGCAGTACTTC. This sequence encodes CASSLGQHSYEQYF.

The chain couples TRBV7-2 to TRBJ1-1, with a weak D call TRBD1 (5 bases). Germline CDR1 SGHTA, CDR2 FQGNSA. The CDR3 loop spans 16 amino acids. With 5 bases removed from V and 1 base from J, the gap between germline ends came to 17 bases. The CDR3 nucleotides read TGTGCCAGCAGCCTCGACGGACAAGTCAAGAACACTGAAGCTTTCTTT. It is translated as CASSLDGQVKNTEAFF.

The chain couples TRBV27 to TRBJ1-2; D remains ambiguous. Germline V gives CDR1 MNHEY, CDR2 SMNVEV (reference sequence). CDR3 length equals 11 residues. Trimming shortened V by 6 bases and J by 4 bases, and 6 bases separated the two germline ends. CDR3 bases: TGTGCCAGCAGAACAGCCTATGGCTACACCTTC. Protein product: CASRTAYGYTF.

The rearrangement joins TRBV28 to TRBJ2-7; D is ambiguous. Germline values: CDR1 MDHEN, CDR2 SYDVKM. Deletions cut 5 bases from V and 2 bases from J, with 10 bases between. The CDR3 has 13 residues. The CDR3 sequence: CASSGVVPYEQYV. For the CDR3, the DNA is TGTGCCAGCAGTGGTGTAGTCCCCTACGAGCAGTACGTC.

The chain is built from TRBV6-2 or TRBV6-3 and TRBJ2-1; TRBD2 agrees at 11 bases. J gave up 7 bases and V 5 bases, and 10 bases lay outside the gene matches. The CDR3 is 16 residues long. The germline gives CDR1 MNHEY, CDR2 SVGEGT. The CDR3 reads CASSTIAGGLGNEQFF. CDR3 DNA: TGTGCCAGCAGTACCATAGCGGGGGGGCTGGGTAATGAGCAGTTCTTC.

V gene TRBV30 combines with J gene TRBJ2-7; D is perhaps TRBD1 (6 bases). CDR1 GTSNPN and CDR2 SVGIG come from the germline V gene (reference sequence). The V end was cut by 0 bases, the J end by 5 bases, with 11 bases between. This CDR3 is built from 13 residues. CDR3 residues: CAWSVSGVDEQYV. CDR3 DNA: TGTGCCTGGAGTGTATCAGGGGTTGACGAGCAGTACGTC.

The chain is built from TRBV28 and TRBJ1-3; maybe TRBD1 (5 bases). Germline CDR1 is MDHEN and CDR2 is SYDVKM. Trimming left V 3 bases short and J 3 bases short, with 6 bases between. The CDR3 consists of 13 residues. The CDR3 reads CASSLGGGNTIYF. The CDR3 DNA is TGTGCCAGCAGTTTGGGGGGTGGAAACACCATATATTTT.

The chain has TRBV30 and TRBJ1-4; 7 bases align to TRBD1. The germline V gene encodes CDR1 GTSNPN and CDR2 SVGIG (reference sequence). This CDR3 is built from 13 residues. V trimming: 7 bases; J trimming: 6 bases; junction bases outside the gene matches: 8. In DNA, the CDR3 is TGTGCCTACGACAGGGCAACGGATGAAAAACTGTTTTTT. Amino acids: CAYDRATDEKLFF.